A selection of T cell receptor beta chains follows, all from one sample in a study of CD8 T cells in ankylosing spondylitis. TCRdb called the 5' RACE reads again in MiXCR, with one record for every CDR3 protein. This sample has fewer than 750,000 distinct CDR3 sequences, with roughly 19% found just once. Sequenced sample: blood, either unsorted or a sorted T cell fraction (not recorded which). Source of these receptors: a male donor with ankylosing spondylitis. CDR3s leave out the opening cysteine and the closing phenylalanine or tryptophan. Not all rows give a size; the values are once, few, many and, for expanded clones, a class.

CDR3aa	abundance	v_gene
AWSTGAGGGELF	.	TRBV30
ASNSGGDASNQPQH	few	TRBV12-3/TRBV12-4
ASSGPNGMGYT	few	TRBV6-1
SVGDGLNTEAF	.	TRBV29-1
ASSRQQGLAKNIQY	few	TRBV18
SVSQGGNTEAF	few	TRBV29-1
SARKGPANTEAF	.	TRBV20-1
AWSVTGTGELF	.	TRBV30
SIYWGQGFGYT	.	TRBV29-1
ASSFDRTDEQF	.	TRBV6-1
ASEQESSYEQY	.	TRBV7-9
ASSFGPTSGGDEQF	few	TRBV11-2
ASSLIQGNTEAF	few	TRBV6-1
SARPFLTSGSSYEQY	few	TRBV20-1
ASSQRLGGTLANYGYT	few	TRBV5-1
ASSLAWGTGDTSGANVLT	.	TRBV11-1
ASSWGANQPQH	.	TRBV7-8
ASTPRDSGANVLT	.	TRBV12-3/TRBV12-4
ASSLWVGSYEQY	few	TRBV5-6
SAPQGHYGYT	once	TRBV20-1
ASSPKMGGNEQF	few	TRBV7-3
ASRADRAGAKNIQY	few	TRBV6-1
ASSVGTGGTNEKLF	few	TRBV5-1
ASSDDRPDYT	.	TRBV9
ASSFTTGSPYGYT	few	TRBV27
ASRATRTTGELF	.	TRBV6-1
ASSVGAGDGYNEQF	.	TRBV9
ASSYGTGLNEQY	few	TRBV6-5
ASSLAVSGVVGYNEQF	.	TRBV5-1
ASSEALGSRQPQH	.	TRBV2
ASSSGTANYEQY	few	TRBV6-5
ASSLRDSAGTGELF	.	TRBV5-1
ASSVPAGNGYT	.	TRBV5-6